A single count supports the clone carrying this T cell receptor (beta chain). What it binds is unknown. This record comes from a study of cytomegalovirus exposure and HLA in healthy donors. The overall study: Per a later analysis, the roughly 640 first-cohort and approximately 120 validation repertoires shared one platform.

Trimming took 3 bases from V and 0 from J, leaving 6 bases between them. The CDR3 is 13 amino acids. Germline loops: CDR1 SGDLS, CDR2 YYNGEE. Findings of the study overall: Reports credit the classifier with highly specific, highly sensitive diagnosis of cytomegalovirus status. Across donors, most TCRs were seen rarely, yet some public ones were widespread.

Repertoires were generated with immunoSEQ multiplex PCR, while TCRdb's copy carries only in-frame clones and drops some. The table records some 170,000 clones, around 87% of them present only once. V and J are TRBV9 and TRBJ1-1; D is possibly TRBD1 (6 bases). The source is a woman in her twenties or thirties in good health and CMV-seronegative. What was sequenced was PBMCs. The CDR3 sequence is CASSAGVNTEAFF. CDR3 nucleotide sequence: TGTGCCAGCAGCGCAGGGGTGAACACTGAAGCTTTCTTT.